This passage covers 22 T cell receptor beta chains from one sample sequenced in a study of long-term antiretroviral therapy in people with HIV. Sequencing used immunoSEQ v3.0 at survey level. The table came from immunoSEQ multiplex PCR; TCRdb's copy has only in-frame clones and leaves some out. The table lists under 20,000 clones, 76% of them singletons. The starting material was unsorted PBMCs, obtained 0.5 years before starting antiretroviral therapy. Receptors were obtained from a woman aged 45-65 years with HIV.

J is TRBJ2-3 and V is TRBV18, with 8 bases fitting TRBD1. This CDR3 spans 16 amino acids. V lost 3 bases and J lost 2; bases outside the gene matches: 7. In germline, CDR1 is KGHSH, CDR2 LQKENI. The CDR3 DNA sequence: TGTGCCAGCTCACCTCCGGGACAGGCGTACACAGATACGCAGTATTTT. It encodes CASSPPGQAYTDTQYF.

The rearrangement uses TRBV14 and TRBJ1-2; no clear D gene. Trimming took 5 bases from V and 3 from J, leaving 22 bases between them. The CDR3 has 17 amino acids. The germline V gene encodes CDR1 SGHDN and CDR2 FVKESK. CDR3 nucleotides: TGTGCCAGCAGCGAAATCGCGGCCCTGGTTACTGACTATGGCTACACCTTC. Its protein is CASSEIAALVTDYGYTF.

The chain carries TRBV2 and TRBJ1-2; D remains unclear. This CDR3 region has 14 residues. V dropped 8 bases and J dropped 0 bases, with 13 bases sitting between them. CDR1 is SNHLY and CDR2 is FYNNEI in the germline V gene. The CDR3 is CASVFGRTNYGYTF. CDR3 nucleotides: TGTGCCAGCGTATTCGGGAGGACTAACTATGGCTACACCTTC.

CDR3 sequence reads: CASKGGGAGETQYF. The CDR3 bases are TGTGCCAGCAAAGGCGGGGGGGCCGGGGAGACCCAGTACTTC. V is TRBV2 and J is TRBJ2-5; 9 bases match TRBD2. In germline, CDR1 is SNHLY, CDR2 FYNNEI. The ends lost 7 bases at V and 5 bases at J; junction bases unmatched: 8. This CDR3 contains 14 residues.

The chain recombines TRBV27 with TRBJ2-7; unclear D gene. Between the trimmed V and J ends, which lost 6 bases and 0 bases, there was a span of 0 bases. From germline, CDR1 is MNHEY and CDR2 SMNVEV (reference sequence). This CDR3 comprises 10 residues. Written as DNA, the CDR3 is TGTGCCAGCAGCTCCTACGAGCAGTACTTC. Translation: CASSSYEQYF.

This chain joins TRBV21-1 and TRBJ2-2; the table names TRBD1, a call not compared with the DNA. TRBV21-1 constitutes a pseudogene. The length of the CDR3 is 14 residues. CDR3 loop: CASPGTGGTGELFF. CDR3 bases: TGTGCCAGCCCCGGGACAGGGGGCACCGGGGAGCTGTTTTTT.

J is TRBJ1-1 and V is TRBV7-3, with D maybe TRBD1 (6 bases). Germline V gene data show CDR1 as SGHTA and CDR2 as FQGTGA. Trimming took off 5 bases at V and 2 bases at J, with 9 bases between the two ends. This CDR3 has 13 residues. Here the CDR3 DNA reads TGTGCCAGCAGCGTGGACAGTAACACTGAAGCTTTCTTT. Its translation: CASSVDSNTEAFF. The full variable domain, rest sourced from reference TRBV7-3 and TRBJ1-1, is GAGVSQTPSNKVTEKGKYVELRCDPISGHTALYWYRQSLGQGPEFLIYFQGTGAADDSGLPNDRFFAVRPEGSVSTLKIQRTERGDSAVYLCASSVDSNTEAFFGQGTRLTVV.

The CDR3 spells CASIWDRGIAGELFF. CDR3 coding DNA: TGTGCCAGCATTTGGGACAGGGGTATCGCCGGGGAGCTGTTTTTT. V is TRBV2 and J is TRBJ2-2; TRBD1 agrees at 10 bases. Germline lookup yields CDR1 SNHLY and CDR2 FYNNEI. The CDR3 runs to 15 residues. The J segment lost 6 bases and the V segment lost 7 bases, leaving 8 bases of the junction unmatched.

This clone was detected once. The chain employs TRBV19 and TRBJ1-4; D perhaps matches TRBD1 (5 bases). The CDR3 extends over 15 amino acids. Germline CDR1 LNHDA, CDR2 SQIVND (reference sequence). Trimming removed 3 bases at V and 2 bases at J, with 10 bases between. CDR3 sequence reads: CASSMGRVTNEKLFF. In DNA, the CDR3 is TGTGCCAGTAGTATGGGCAGGGTCACTAATGAAAAACTGTTTTTT.

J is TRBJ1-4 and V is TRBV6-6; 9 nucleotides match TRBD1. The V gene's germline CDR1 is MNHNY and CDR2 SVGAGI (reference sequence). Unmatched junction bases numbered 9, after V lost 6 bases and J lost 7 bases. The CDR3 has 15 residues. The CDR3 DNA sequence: TGTGCCAGCAGAGTTACAGGGGGCTACGGTGAAAAACTGTTTTTT. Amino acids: CASRVTGGYGEKLFF.

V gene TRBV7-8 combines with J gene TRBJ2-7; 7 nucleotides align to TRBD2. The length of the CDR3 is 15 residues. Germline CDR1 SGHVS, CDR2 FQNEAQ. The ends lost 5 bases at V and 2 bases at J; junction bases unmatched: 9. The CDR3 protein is CASSPSGALAYEQYV. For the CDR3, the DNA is TGTGCCAGCAGCCCCAGCGGGGCCCTTGCCTACGAGCAGTACGTC.

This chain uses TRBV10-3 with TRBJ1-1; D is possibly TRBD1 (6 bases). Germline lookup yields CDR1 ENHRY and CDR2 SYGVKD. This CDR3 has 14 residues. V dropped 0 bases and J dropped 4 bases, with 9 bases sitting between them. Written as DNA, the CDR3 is TGTGCCATCAGTGAGTCGGGGGGCGGCACTGAAGCTTTCTTT. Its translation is CAISESGGGTEAFF.

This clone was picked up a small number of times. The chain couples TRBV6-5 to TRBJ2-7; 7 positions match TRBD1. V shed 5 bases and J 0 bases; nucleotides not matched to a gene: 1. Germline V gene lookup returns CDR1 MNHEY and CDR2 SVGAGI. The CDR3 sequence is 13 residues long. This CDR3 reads CASSPGGSYEQYV. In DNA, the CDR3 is TGTGCCAGCAGTCCAGGGGGCTCCTACGAGCAGTACGTC.

The CDR3 loop reads CASTEEGSVPTGELFF. CDR3 coding DNA: TGTGCCAGCACCGAAGAGGGATCGGTTCCCACCGGGGAGCTGTTTTTT. V usage is TRBV2 and J usage is TRBJ2-2, with D possibly TRBD2 on 5 matching bases. The CDR3 extends over 16 amino acids. The V gene lost 7 bases and the J gene lost 4 bases, with 19 bases spanning the gap. Germline assignment: CDR1 SNHLY and CDR2 FYNNEI.

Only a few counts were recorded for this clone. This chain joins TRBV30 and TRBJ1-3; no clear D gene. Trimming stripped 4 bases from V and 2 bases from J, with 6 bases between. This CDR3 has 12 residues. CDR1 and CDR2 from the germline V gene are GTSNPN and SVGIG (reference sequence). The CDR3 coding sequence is TGTGCCTGGAAGATGCCTGGAAACACCATATATTTT. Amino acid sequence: CAWKMPGNTIYF.

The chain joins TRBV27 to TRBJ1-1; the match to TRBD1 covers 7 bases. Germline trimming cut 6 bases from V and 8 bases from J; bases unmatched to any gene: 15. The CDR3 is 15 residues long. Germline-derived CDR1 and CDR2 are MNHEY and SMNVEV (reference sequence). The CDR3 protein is CASRSSGRDRHEAFF. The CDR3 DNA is TGTGCCAGCAGATCTTCAGGCCGGGACAGACACGAAGCTTTCTTT.

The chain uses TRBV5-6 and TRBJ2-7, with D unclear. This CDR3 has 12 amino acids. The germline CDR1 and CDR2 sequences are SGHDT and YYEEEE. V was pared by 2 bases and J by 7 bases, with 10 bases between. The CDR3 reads CASSFGSTEQYV. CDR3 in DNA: TGTGCCAGCAGCTTCGGCAGCACGGAGCAGTACGTC.

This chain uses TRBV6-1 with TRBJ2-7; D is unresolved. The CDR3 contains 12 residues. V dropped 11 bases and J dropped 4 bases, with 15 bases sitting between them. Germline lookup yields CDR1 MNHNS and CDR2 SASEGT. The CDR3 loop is CASNPNWYEQYF. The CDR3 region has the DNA TGTGCCTCTAACCCCAATTGGTACGAGCAGTACTTC.

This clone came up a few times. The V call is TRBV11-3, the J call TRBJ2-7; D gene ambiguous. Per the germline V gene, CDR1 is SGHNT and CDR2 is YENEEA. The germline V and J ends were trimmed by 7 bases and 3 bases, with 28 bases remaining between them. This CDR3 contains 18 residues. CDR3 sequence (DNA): TGTGCCAGCACCTTTAGGGCTGGGAATTTGACTGTAGGCTACGAGCAGTACGTC. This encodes CASTFRAGNLTVGYEQYV.

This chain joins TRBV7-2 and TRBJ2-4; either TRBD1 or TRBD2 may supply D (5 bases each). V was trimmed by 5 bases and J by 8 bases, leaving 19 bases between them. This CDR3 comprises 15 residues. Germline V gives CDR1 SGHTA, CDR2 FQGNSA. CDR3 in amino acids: CASSRDGFKQDIQYF. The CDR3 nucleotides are TGTGCCAGCAGCAGGGACGGCTTCAAACAGGACATTCAGTACTTC.

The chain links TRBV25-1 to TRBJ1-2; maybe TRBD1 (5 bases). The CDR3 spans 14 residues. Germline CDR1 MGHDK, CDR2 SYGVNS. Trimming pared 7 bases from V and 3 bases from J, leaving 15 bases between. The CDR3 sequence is CASKPRVGDYGYTF. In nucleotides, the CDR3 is TGTGCCAGCAAGCCCAGGGTAGGAGACTATGGCTACACCTTC.

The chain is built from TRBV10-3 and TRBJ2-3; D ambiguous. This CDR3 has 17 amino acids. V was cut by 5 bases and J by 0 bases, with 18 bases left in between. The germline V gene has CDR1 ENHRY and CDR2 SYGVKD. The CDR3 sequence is CAISPYVATDSTDTQYF. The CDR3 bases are TGTGCCATCAGTCCCTACGTGGCCACAGATAGCACAGATACGCAGTATTTT.